The 29 T cell receptor beta chains listed next were all sequenced from one sample in a study of patients and donors after allogeneic stem cell transplantation. Via MiXCR, TCRdb re-called the RT-PCR reads, giving one row per CDR3 protein. The data contain roughly 940,000 distinct CDR3 sequences, around 17% of them singletons. Input material: blood, either unsorted or a sorted T cell fraction (not recorded which). All receptors derive from a human donor who was either an allogeneic HSCT recipient or a stem cell or donor lymphocyte infusion donor (not recorded which). It is not recorded whose cells these are; they may come from a transplant donor.

The chain is built from TRBV4-3 and TRBJ1-2, with no clear D. Trimming removed 0 bases from V and 6 bases from J, with 14 bases in between. CDR3 length: 15 amino acids. The germline V gene has CDR1 LGHNA and CDR2 YSLEER. The CDR3 reads CASSQDTRGPNGYTF. The CDR3 DNA follows: TGCGCCAGCAGCCAAGATACTCGGGGTCCAAATGGCTACACCTTC.

V is TRBV5-1 and J is TRBJ2-3; TRBD1 aligns across 9 bases. This CDR3 has 14 amino acids. The germline CDR1 and CDR2 sequences are SGHRS and YFSETQ. V was pared by 5 bases and J by 6 bases, with 7 bases of the junction left unmatched. The CDR3 DNA sequence: TGCGCCAGCAGTGGGACAGGGTTCCGCGATACGCAGTATTTT. Translated: CASSGTGFRDTQYF.

The table lists this clonotype with a few counts. The rearrangement links TRBV20-1 to TRBJ1-2; D gene ambiguous. The germline gives CDR1 DFQATT, CDR2 SNEGSKA (reference sequence). V was trimmed by 3 bases and J by 0 bases, leaving 8 bases between them. This CDR3 is 13 amino acids long. The CDR3 coding sequence is TGCAGTGCTAGCCACTTAGCTAACTATGGCTACACCTTC. Translated: CSASHLANYGYTF.

This clonotype was recorded a few times. V is TRBV20-1 and J is TRBJ2-3, with D tentatively TRBD2 (5 bases). The germline V gene encodes CDR1 DFQATT and CDR2 SNEGSKA (reference sequence). V dropped 6 bases and J dropped 8 bases, with 21 bases sitting between them. The CDR3 sequence is 14 residues long. CDR3 nucleotide sequence: TGCAGTGCCCCTCCACCGAGGAGGTTGGGTACGCAGTATTTT. Encoded protein: CSAPPPRRLGTQYF.

The chain combines TRBV4-2 with TRBJ2-1; 8 bases agree with TRBD2. CDR1 is LGHNA, CDR2 YNFKEQ, per germline. The length of the CDR3 is 16 residues. V gave up 0 bases and J gave up 7 bases; unmatched junction bases: 8. The CDR3 spells CASSQEGLASTNEQFF. The CDR3, as DNA: TGTGCCAGCAGCCAAGAAGGACTAGCTTCCACGAATGAGCAGTTCTTC.

The chain joins TRBV27 to TRBJ2-1; possibly TRBD2 for D (6 bases). In germline, CDR1 is MNHEY, CDR2 SMNVEV (reference sequence). V dropped 5 bases and J dropped 0 bases, with 17 bases sitting between them. The CDR3 sequence is 17 residues long. In DNA, the CDR3 is TGTGCCAGCAGTCCCTTTGGAGGGGCTAGCTCCTACAATGAGCAGTTCTTC. Translation gives CASSPFGGASSYNEQFF.

The rearrangement links TRBV5-4 to TRBJ2-1, with TRBD2 as a possible D gene (7 bases). Germline lookup yields CDR1 SGHNT and CDR2 YYREEE (reference sequence). The CDR3 extends over 14 amino acids. Deletions cut 3 bases from V and 8 bases from J, with 15 bases between. CDR3 loop: CASSSLGGGDEQFF. CDR3 DNA sequence: TGTGCCAGCAGCTCCCTCGGCGGGGGCGATGAGCAGTTCTTC.

The V call is TRBV6-5, the J call TRBJ2-1, with no clear D. The CDR3 is made up of 15 amino acids. Trimming took off 4 bases at V and 1 base at J, with 11 bases between the two ends. Germline V gene lookup returns CDR1 MNHEY and CDR2 SVGAGI. Here the CDR3 DNA reads TGTGCCAGCAGTTCTACGACGGCATCCTACAATGAGCAGTTCTTC. Residues: CASSSTTASYNEQFF.

This clonotype was detected only once. The CDR3: CASRDPASNEQFF. CDR3 DNA sequence: TGTGCCAGCAGGGACCCGGCCTCCAATGAGCAGTTCTTC. The chain couples TRBV5-4 to TRBJ2-1, with D uncertain. The CDR3 loop spans 13 amino acids. V was trimmed by 5 bases and J by 6 bases, leaving 12 bases between them. Germline lookup yields CDR1 SGHNT and CDR2 YYREEE (reference sequence).

V and J are TRBV20-1 and TRBJ2-5; D might be TRBD1 (6 bases). Germline assignment: CDR1 DFQATT and CDR2 SNEGSKA (reference sequence). This CDR3 comprises 15 residues. Trimming removed 2 bases from V and 1 base from J, with 14 bases in between. This CDR3 is CSARKGDTFQETQYF. CDR3 in DNA: TGCAGTGCTAGAAAGGGGGACACGTTCCAAGAGACCCAGTACTTC.

CDR3 amino acids: CSAVAGPYEQYF. The CDR3 bases are TGCAGTGCTGTAGCGGGCCCCTACGAGCAGTACTTC. The V gene is TRBV20-1, the J gene TRBJ2-7; 7 positions agree with TRBD2. Unmatched junction bases numbered 3, after V lost 5 bases and J lost 2 bases. CDR3 length: 12 residues. Germline CDR1 reads DFQATT; CDR2 reads SNEGSKA (reference sequence).

This chain joins TRBV7-9 and TRBJ1-2; 7 nucleotides align to TRBD1. J gave up 9 bases and V 5 bases, and 9 bases lay outside the gene matches. Per the germline V gene, CDR1 is SEHNR and CDR2 is FQNEAQ (reference sequence). The CDR3 has 13 amino acids. CDR3 DNA: TGTGCCAGCAGCCCAAGGACAGGCGGTCGCTACACCTTC. The encoded protein is CASSPRTGGRYTF.

A few counts support this clonotype. V usage is TRBV4-1 and J usage is TRBJ2-7, with TRBD1 matching 12 bases. The V segment lost 3 bases and the J segment 1 base; nucleotides outside the gene matches: 1. This CDR3 is 15 amino acids long. Germline V CDR1 and CDR2: MGHRA, YSYEKL. CDR3 sequence reads: CASSQGQGASYEQYF. CDR3 in DNA: TGCGCCAGCAGCCAGGGACAGGGGGCTTCCTACGAGCAGTACTTC.

The chain couples TRBV6-4 to TRBJ2-1; 14 nucleotides align to TRBD2. Germline CDR1 and CDR2: MRHNA and SNTAGT. This CDR3 comprises 17 residues. Trimming took 0 bases from V and 9 from J; bases not matched to a gene: 7. The DNA for the CDR3 is TGTGCCAGCAGTGACTCTGGCCTGGGACTAGCGGGAGTTGAGCAGTTCTTC. Its protein is CASSDSGLGLAGVEQFF.

The rearrangement joins TRBV29-1 to TRBJ2-3, with TRBD1 identical over 10 bases. Germline CDR1 reads SQVTM; CDR2 reads ANQGSEA. The V and J ends lost 4 bases and 1 base, in that order; junction bases with no gene match: 2. This CDR3 comprises 14 residues. CDR3 residues: CSVGGTGGTDTQYF. The CDR3 bases are TGCAGCGTTGGGGGGACAGGGGGCACAGATACGCAGTATTTT.

This clonotype was picked up a small number of times. This chain connects TRBV25-1 to TRBJ1-6; the D gene is possibly TRBD1 (5 bases). The length of the CDR3 is 16 residues. The V and J ends lost 4 bases and 0 bases respectively, with 10 bases between them. The germline CDR1 and CDR2 sequences are MGHDK and SYGVNS. CDR3 in amino acids: CASSGGFSSYNSPLHF. The CDR3 DNA is TGTGCCAGCAGTGGGGGGTTTAGCTCCTATAATTCACCCCTCCACTTT.

The chain links TRBV27 to TRBJ2-1; TRBD1 matches 7 bases. The CDR3 spans 14 residues. V shed 5 bases, J shed 11 bases, and the junction held 12 bases outside the gene matches. The germline CDR1 and CDR2 sequences are MNHEY and SMNVEV (reference sequence). DNA for the CDR3: TGTGCCAGCAGTGATACCTCTGACAGGGTTCAGCAGTTCTTC. Protein: CASSDTSDRVQQFF.

This clonotype was counted at least ten times. The CDR3 sequence: CASSLVRVVTGELFF. The CDR3 region has the DNA TGTGCCAGCAGCTTGGTCCGGGTGGTCACCGGGGAGCTGTTTTTT. The rearrangement uses TRBV5-6 and TRBJ2-2; D is ambiguous. V lost 0 bases to trimming and J lost 4 bases, with 10 bases between them. CDR3 length: 15 amino acids. Per germline, CDR1 SGHDT and CDR2 YYEEEE. The full variable domain, rest sourced from reference TRBV5-6 and TRBJ2-2, is DAGVTQSPTHLIKTRGQQVTLRCSPKSGHDTVSWYQQALGQGPQFIFQYYEEEERQRGNFPDRFSGHQFPNYSSELNVNALLLGDSALYLCASSLVRVVTGELFFGEGSRLTVL.

The chain has TRBV29-1 and TRBJ1-1; 10 bases match TRBD1. Germline V gives CDR1 SQVTM, CDR2 ANQGSEA. The trim removed 0 bases at V and 0 bases at J, leaving 4 bases unmatched. CDR3 length: 16 residues. In DNA, the CDR3 is TGCAGCGTTGAAGAACGACAGGGGGCTGTGAACACTGAAGCTTTCTTT. Its translation: CSVEERQGAVNTEAFF.

This clonotype was seen only a few times. The V and J genes are TRBV12-3 or TRBV12-4 and TRBJ2-1; 8 nucleotides align to TRBD2. There are 14 residues in the CDR3. V dropped 4 bases and J dropped 8; count of bases not matched to a gene: 7. The CDR3, as DNA: TGTGCCAGCAGTTCGGGGGGGTTTATCGATGAGCAGTTCTTC. Amino acids: CASSSGGFIDEQFF.

In this sample, this clonotype turned up a few times. V usage is TRBV29-1 and J usage is TRBJ2-7; TRBD1 aligns across 9 bases. The CDR3 has 13 residues. V lost 5 bases, J lost 4 bases, and 6 bases stayed unmatched. Germline-derived CDR1 and CDR2 are SQVTM and ANQGSEA. The chain's CDR3 is CSVSGTGWYEQYF. Here the CDR3 DNA reads TGCAGCGTTTCCGGGACAGGGTGGTACGAGCAGTACTTC.

The chain links TRBV6-5 to TRBJ2-7; 7 positions agree with TRBD1. This CDR3 comprises 15 residues. The V and J ends lost 4 bases and 3 bases, in that order; junction bases with no gene match: 9. Germline V gene lookup returns CDR1 MNHEY and CDR2 SVGAGI. CDR3 region: CASSSPGAGGYEQYF. The CDR3 DNA follows: TGTGCCAGCAGTTCCCCCGGGGCAGGGGGCTACGAGCAGTACTTC.

The rearrangement joins TRBV27 to TRBJ1-2; weak D call: TRBD1 (5 bases). Trimming took off 6 bases at V and 3 bases at J, with 14 bases between the two ends. Germline V CDR1 and CDR2: MNHEY, SMNVEV (reference sequence). The CDR3 totals 14 residues. CDR3 residues: CASRGTGRDYGYTF. CDR3 in DNA: TGTGCCAGCAGAGGGACGGGGCGGGACTATGGCTACACCTTC.

The V and J genes are TRBV9 and TRBJ2-6; D is possibly TRBD2 (5 bases). Trimming took 0 bases from V and 0 from J, leaving 13 bases between them. CDR1 is SGDLS, CDR2 YYNGEE, per germline. The length of the CDR3 is 18 residues. The CDR3 reads CASSVASTRVSGANVLTF. CDR3 DNA: TGTGCCAGCAGCGTAGCATCAACTAGGGTCTCTGGGGCCAACGTCCTGACTTTC.

The rearrangement joins TRBV4-1 to TRBJ2-5, with D unclear. The V gene's germline CDR1 is MGHRA and CDR2 YSYEKL. The CDR3 contains 13 residues. V lost 2 bases and J 5 bases, leaving 9 bases between the germline ends. The CDR3 reads CASSQIITETQYF. DNA for the CDR3: TGCGCCAGCAGCCAAATCATAACGGAGACCCAGTACTTC.

This clonotype was detected only a few times. Germline and junction disagree at one end, which may indicate a read error. CDR3 sequence (DNA): TGTGCTAGCAGCTCTGTGACTAGCGGGGGCGGAGAGACCCAGTACTTC. Amino acid sequence: CASSSVTSGGGETQYF. The V call is TRBV7-7, the J call TRBJ2-5, with 12 bases fitting TRBD2. Germline-derived CDR1 and CDR2 are SSHAT and FNYEAQ (reference sequence). The CDR3 consists of 16 residues.

The J gene is TRBJ2-5, the V gene TRBV4-1; 10 nucleotides agree with TRBD2. V lost 4 bases and J lost 1; bases outside the gene matches: 3. Looked up from germline, CDR1 is MGHRA and CDR2 is YSYEKL. The CDR3 runs to 15 residues. The CDR3 region is CASSRLAGAQETQYF. The DNA of the CDR3 is TGCGCCAGCAGCCGTCTAGCGGGGGCCCAAGAGACCCAGTACTTC.

The J gene is TRBJ1-6, the V gene TRBV5-1; a weak D match, TRBD1 (5 bases). V lost 4 bases to trimming and J lost 9 bases, with 20 bases between them. The CDR3 contains 16 residues. Germline V gene lookup returns CDR1 SGHRS and CDR2 YFSETQ. The CDR3 loop reads CASSLRDVGGASPLHF. The CDR3 coding sequence is TGCGCCAGCAGCCTCCGGGACGTTGGAGGGGCTTCACCCCTCCACTTT. Combining the CDR3 with reference TRBV5-1 and TRBJ1-6 gives the whole variable domain KAGVTQTPRYLIKTRGQQVTLSCSPISGHRSVSWYQQTPGQGLQFLFEYFSETQRNKGNFPGRFSGRQFSNSRSEMNVSTLELGDSALYLCASSLRDVGGASPLHFGNGTRLTVT.

This clonotype was seen a handful of times. This chain uses TRBV12-3 or TRBV12-4 with TRBJ1-1; TRBD1 might be the D (6 bases). The CDR3 has 15 residues. V shed 6 bases and J shed 7 bases, with 21 bases lying between them. The CDR3 DNA reads as TGTGCCAGCAGGCTAGGACAGAAGATGTTCGATGAAGCTTTCTTT. Its protein product is CASRLGQKMFDEAFF.